These 22 T cell receptor beta chains were all obtained from the same sample, sequenced in a study of cytomegalovirus exposure and HLA in healthy donors. PCR employed 60 Vbeta and 13 Jbeta primers. TCRdb's table, derived via immunoSEQ multiplex PCR, lists solely in-frame clones and lacks some. The table lists 150,000 to 200,000 clones, approximately 80% of them singletons. Sample: PBMCs. These receptors all stem from a woman between 35 and 50 years old in good health and CMV-seronegative.

The chain uses TRBV29-1 and TRBJ1-1, with D possibly TRBD1 on 5 matching bases. Germline V lookup: CDR1 SQVTM, CDR2 ANQGSEA. The CDR3 covers 12 residues. Trimming took off 8 bases at V and 4 bases at J, with 14 bases between the two ends. The CDR3 nucleotides are TGCAGCTTTTCTCAGGGAGGCACTGAAGCTTTCTTT. Translating gives CSFSQGGTEAFF.

This chain joins TRBV19 and TRBJ2-2; the match to TRBD1 covers 7 bases. Germline V gives CDR1 LNHDA, CDR2 SQIVND (reference sequence). The CDR3 is 15 residues long. Germline trimming cut 3 bases from V and 3 bases from J; bases unmatched to any gene: 4. The CDR3 loop reads CASSISGGHTGELFF. The CDR3 DNA reads as TGTGCCAGTAGTATTTCAGGGGGTCACACCGGGGAGCTGTTTTTT.

The rearrangement uses TRBV7-2 and TRBJ2-2; TRBD2 matches at 14 bases. Germline V gives CDR1 SGHTA, CDR2 FQGNSA. V gave up 10 bases and J gave up 8 bases; unmatched junction bases: 21. The CDR3 sequence is 19 residues long. The CDR3 reads CATKTGTSGRGILIGELFF. CDR3 nucleotide sequence: TGTGCCACCAAAACCGGGACTAGCGGGAGAGGGATACTTATAGGGGAGCTGTTTTTT.

J is TRBJ2-2 and V is TRBV28; TRBD1 matches 8 bases. Germline CDR1 and CDR2: MDHEN and SYDVKM. Germline trimming cut 1 base from V and 4 bases from J; bases unmatched to any gene: 5. The CDR3 has 16 amino acids. CDR3 in DNA: TGTGCCAGCAGTTTATACAGGGGGTTGGGCACCGGGGAGCTGTTTTTT. It specifies CASSLYRGLGTGELFF.

This chain links TRBV2 with TRBJ2-3; 9 bases line up with TRBD1. The germline gives CDR1 SNHLY, CDR2 FYNNEI. Germline trimming cut 6 bases from V and 8 bases from J; bases unmatched to any gene: 15. The CDR3 runs to 16 residues. CDR3 DNA sequence: TGTGCCAGCAGCTTGGAGGGGACAGGGATGATAGGTACGCAGTATTTT. Translation gives CASSLEGTGMIGTQYF.

This clone was seen only a few times. This chain links TRBV6-4 with TRBJ2-1; 9 nucleotides agree with TRBD2. The J segment lost 8 bases and the V segment lost 0 bases, leaving 5 bases of the junction unmatched. CDR3 length: 15 amino acids. CDR1 is MRHNA, CDR2 SNTAGT, per germline. CDR3 residues: CASSDSGGGVDEQFF. In DNA, the CDR3 is TGTGCCAGCAGTGACTCGGGCGGGGGGGTGGATGAGCAGTTCTTC.

J is TRBJ2-1 and V is TRBV6-1; 10 bases map to TRBD1. V was clipped by 4 bases and J by 12 bases; unmatched bases: 12. There are 15 residues in the CDR3. Germline CDR1 is MNHNS and CDR2 is SASEGT. CDR3 sequence (DNA): TGTGCCAGCAGTGTGAAAGACAGGGGGCGCGGGGGGCAGTTCTTC. Protein sequence: CASSVKDRGRGGQFF.

This clone was detected a few times. J is TRBJ1-2 and V is TRBV5-1, with 7 positions matching TRBD1. With V trimmed by 4 bases and J by 6 bases, 9 bases remained unmatched. The CDR3 is 14 amino acids. Germline CDR1 reads SGHRS; CDR2 reads YFSETQ. CDR3 amino acids: CASSAGTAYDGYTF. CDR3 nucleotides: TGCGCCAGCAGCGCCGGGACAGCCTATGATGGCTACACCTTC.

This sequence joins TRBV6-5 and TRBJ1-5; no reliable D call. With 6 bases removed from V and 0 bases from J, the gap between germline ends came to 6 bases. Germline lookup yields CDR1 MNHEY and CDR2 SVGAGI. This CDR3 region has 13 residues. The CDR3 bases are TGTGCCAGCAGCCAGAATAGCAATCAGCCCCAGCATTTT. It encodes CASSQNSNQPQHF.

The chain recombines TRBV16 with TRBJ1-5, with a weak D call TRBD1 (5 bases). The germline V and J ends were trimmed by 3 bases and 0 bases, with 12 bases remaining between them. In germline, CDR1 is KGHSY, CDR2 FQNENV. This CDR3 has 16 amino acids. The CDR3 spells CASSQRTRVSNQPQHF. The CDR3 region has the DNA TGTGCCAGCAGCCAGAGGACCAGGGTTAGCAATCAGCCCCAGCATTTT.

The chain employs TRBV2 and TRBJ1-5, with TRBD1 matching 7 bases. Germline V CDR1 and CDR2: SNHLY, FYNNEI. This CDR3 is 12 amino acids long. The CDR3 region has the DNA TGTGGAACAGGGGATTACGATCAGCCCCAGCATTTT. Its translation is CGTGDYDQPQHF. Drawing the rest from reference TRBV2 and TRBJ1-5, the complete variable domain is EPEVTQTPSHQVTQMGQEVILRCVPISNHLYFYWYRQILGQKVEFLVSFYNNEISEKSEIFDDQFSVERPDGSNFTLKIRSTKLEDSAMYFCGTGDYDQPQHFGDGTRLSIL.

The rearrangement links TRBV10-2 to TRBJ2-2; 8 nucleotides agree with TRBD1. Looked up from germline, CDR1 is WSHSY and CDR2 is SAAADI. Trimming took 2 bases from V and 0 from J; bases not matched to a gene: 5. CDR3 length: 17 residues. CDR3 coding DNA: TGCGCCAGCAGTGAGGAGGGCAGGGGGCCGAACACCGGGGAGCTGTTTTTT. Protein product: CASSEEGRGPNTGELFF.

This clone occurred once. The chain uses TRBV28 and TRBJ2-3; TRBD2 matches at 13 bases. V shed 5 bases and J 4 bases; nucleotides not matched to a gene: 3. The CDR3 is 15 residues long. In germline, CDR1 is MDHEN, CDR2 SYDVKM. CDR3 in amino acids: CASSATSGGADTQYF. The CDR3 nucleotides read TGTGCCAGCAGTGCAACTAGCGGGGGGGCAGATACGCAGTATTTT.

This sequence joins TRBV19 and TRBJ1-4, with D perhaps matching TRBD1 (5 bases). This CDR3 has 15 residues. CDR1 and CDR2 (germline): LNHDA, SQIVND (reference sequence). Trimming took 6 bases from V and 8 from J, leaving 19 bases between them. This chain's CDR3 is CASSTPGRGEEKLFF. The CDR3 DNA reads as TGTGCCAGTAGCACGCCGGGGAGGGGCGAGGAAAAACTGTTTTTT.

The rearrangement joins TRBV7-8 to TRBJ1-1; no firm D call. The CDR3 is 15 amino acids. Germline loops: CDR1 SGHVS, CDR2 FQNEAQ. Trimming stripped 5 bases from V and 4 bases from J, with 17 bases between. The CDR3 DNA reads TGTGCCAGCAGCCCCAATCTGGGAGGCGGCACTGAAGCTTTCTTT. Its translation is CASSPNLGGGTEAFF. Variable domain in full (rest from reference TRBV7-8 and TRBJ1-1): GAGVSQSPRYKVAKRGQDVALRCDPISGHVSLFWYQQALGQGPEFLTYFQNEAQLDKSGLPSDRFFAERPEGSVSTLKIQRTQQEDSAVYLCASSPNLGGGTEAFFGQGTRLTVV.

CDR3 DNA sequence: TGTGCTAGTGTAAATGGACAGGGAGGCTCCTACGAGCAGTACTTC. Translation gives CASVNGQGGSYEQYF. This rearrangement joins TRBV12-5 to TRBJ2-7, with TRBD1 matching over 8 bases. The length of the CDR3 is 15 residues. Trimming removed 7 bases from V and 0 bases from J; junction bases left unmatched: 8. Per the germline V gene, CDR1 is LGHNT and CDR2 is FRNRAP.

This clone came up many times. The chain couples TRBV5-6 to TRBJ1-2, with D perhaps TRBD1 (6 bases). Deletions cut 4 bases from V and 3 bases from J, with 13 bases between. The CDR3 extends over 14 amino acids. Germline values: CDR1 SGHDT, CDR2 YYEEEE. The CDR3 reads CASSRQAYYYGYTF. DNA of the CDR3: TGTGCCAGCAGCCGACAGGCGTACTACTATGGCTACACCTTC.

The chain is built from TRBV5-1 and TRBJ1-1, with a weak D call TRBD1 (6 bases). The germline gives CDR1 SGHRS, CDR2 YFSETQ. There are 13 residues in the CDR3. V was shortened by 3 bases and J by 3 bases, with 9 bases between the two germline ends. Here the CDR3 DNA reads TGCGCCAGCAGCTCGGACAGATACACTGAAGCTTTCTTT. This translates into CASSSDRYTEAFF.

The chain employs TRBV5-8 and TRBJ2-7, with TRBD1 matching 9 bases. Germline V gene sequence: CDR1 SGHTS, CDR2 YDEGEE. Trimming removed 4 bases from V and 3 bases from J; junction bases left unmatched: 14. The CDR3 has 17 amino acids. The CDR3 region is CASSPQPGQGSGYEQYF. The CDR3 nucleotides read TGTGCCAGCAGCCCTCAACCGGGACAGGGATCCGGCTACGAGCAGTACTTC.

The table lists this clone with a few counts. This chain joins TRBV28 and TRBJ1-1; tentative D call: TRBD1 (5 bases). CDR3 length: 14 residues. The ends were cut back, 5 bases at V and 1 base at J, with 11 bases in the middle. Germline loops: CDR1 MDHEN, CDR2 SYDVKM. In DNA, the CDR3 is TGTGCCAGCAGTGAACAGGAAGGGAACACTGAAGCTTTCTTT. This gives the protein CASSEQEGNTEAFF. The whole variable domain, filled in from reference TRBV28 and TRBJ1-1, reads DVKVTQSSRYLVKRTGEKVFLECVQDMDHENMFWYRQDPGLGLRLIYFSYDVKMKEKGDIPEGYSVSREKKERFSLILESASTNQTSMYLCASSEQEGNTEAFFGQGTRLTVV.

For this clone: The junction does not match germline at one end; this may be a read error. The chain couples TRBV27 to TRBJ2-1, with a tentative D call TRBD1 (6 bases). This CDR3 has 14 residues. Germline V gene data show CDR1 as MNHEY and CDR2 as SMNVEV (reference sequence). CDR3 coding DNA: TGTGCCAGCCAACTGGGGGCCACCTACAATGAGCAGCTCTTC. Translated: CASQLGATYNEQLF.

V gene TRBV11-2 combines with J gene TRBJ1-2; no reliable D call. Germline V gives CDR1 SGHAT, CDR2 FQNNGV. The CDR3 length is 13 residues. The V end lost 1 base, the J end lost 7 bases, and 10 bases lay between the germline ends. In DNA form, the CDR3 reads TGTGCCAGCAGCTTAGCGAGGCGGGGTGGCTACACCTTC. The encoded protein is CASSLARRGGYTF.